Following are 11 T cell receptor beta chains from one sample sequenced in a study of blood T cell repertoires in COVID-19. Data came from immunoSEQ multiplex PCR; TCRdb stores just in-frame clones and leaves some out. This table has around 150,000 clones, roughly 82% appearing once. The sequenced sample was peripheral blood. Receptors were obtained from a woman between 50 and 59 years old in a cohort sampled during active or convalescent COVID-19.

The V gene is TRBV6-6, the J gene TRBJ1-5, with 8 positions matching TRBD1. V dropped 5 bases and J dropped 7; count of bases not matched to a gene: 16. CDR1 is MNHNY and CDR2 is SVGAGI in the germline V gene (reference sequence). CDR3 length: 17 amino acids. The CDR3 loop reads CASSPGGGQGSSQPQHF. CDR3 in DNA: TGTGCCAGCAGTCCCGGGGGCGGACAGGGTTCGAGCCAGCCCCAGCATTTT.

The V gene is TRBV11-1, the J gene TRBJ2-1; 10 positions match TRBD1. The CDR3 is 15 residues long. The ends lost 4 bases at V and 9 bases at J; junction bases unmatched: 9. Germline V gives CDR1 SGHAT, CDR2 FQDESV (reference sequence). The DNA of the CDR3 is TGTGCCAGCAGCTCCCGGGACAGGGGATTGGGTGAGCAGTTCTTC. It yields the protein CASSSRDRGLGEQFF.

The chain recombines TRBV3-1 (or the pseudogene TRBV3-2) with TRBJ1-6; no definite D call. The CDR3 loop spans 14 amino acids. The V gene lost 7 bases and the J gene lost 2 bases, with 9 bases spanning the gap. Germline CDR1 LGHDT, CDR2 YNNKEL (reference sequence). CDR3 in amino acids: CASNPGAYNSPLHF. DNA of the CDR3: TGTGCCAGCAACCCGGGAGCCTATAATTCACCCCTCCACTTT.

This clone was picked up a small number of times. Here the CDR3 DNA reads TGCGCCAGCAGCTTGGGAGGGGGCCTCAATCAGCCCCAGCATTTT. Its translation is CASSLGGGLNQPQHF. The V and J genes are TRBV5-1 and TRBJ1-5, with 7 bases fitting TRBD1. CDR3 size: 15 residues. Losses at the gene ends were 0 bases for V and 3 bases for J; bases not matched to a gene: 3. CDR1 is SGHRS, CDR2 YFSETQ, per germline.

This rearrangement joins TRBV9 to TRBJ2-7; D not certain. V was cut by 0 bases and J by 4 bases, with 8 bases left in between. Germline lookup yields CDR1 SGDLS and CDR2 YYNGEE. The CDR3 contains 13 residues. The CDR3 coding sequence is TGTGCCAGCAGCGTAGGTGTAGAATACGAGCAGTACTTC. This sequence encodes CASSVGVEYEQYF.

In regard to this clone: The junction and the germline gene differ at one end; a read error may be behind it. The CDR3 region has the DNA TGCGCCAGCAGCCAAGGGTATCAGACTAGCGGGGGGCGCCTAATCTTC. This sequence encodes CASSQGYQTSGGRLIF. This sequence joins TRBV4-3 and TRBJ2-1, with 13 bases matching TRBD2. Germline CDR1 is LGHNA and CDR2 is YSLEER. CDR3 length equals 16 residues.

The J gene is TRBJ1-2, the V gene TRBV6-1; TRBD1 is a possible D gene (5 bases). Germline V lookup: CDR1 MNHNS, CDR2 SASEGT. The CDR3 contains 16 residues. V shed 1 base and J shed 0 bases, with 12 bases lying between them. Here the CDR3 reads CASSEVAGLTNYGYTF. The CDR3 region has the DNA TGTGCCAGCAGTGAAGTTGCAGGGCTGACTAACTATGGCTACACCTTC.

V and J are TRBV12-5 and TRBJ1-5; D gene uncertain. This CDR3 contains 13 residues. Germline CDR1 reads LGHNT; CDR2 reads FRNRAP. The V gene lost 5 bases and the J gene lost 7 bases, with 12 bases spanning the gap. The CDR3 bases are TGTGCTAGTGGTACCCCAGAGGGCCAGCCCCAGCATTTT. Its protein is CASGTPEGQPQHF.

The chain employs TRBV18 and TRBJ2-7; no clear D gene. Deletions cut 1 base from V and 5 bases from J, with 9 bases between. CDR1 is KGHSH, CDR2 LQKENI, per germline. CDR3 length: 13 amino acids. For the CDR3, the DNA is TGTGCCAGCTCACCACGACTCAGCGACGAGCAGTACTTC. It encodes CASSPRLSDEQYF.

This clone has a single count. V usage is TRBV7-9 and J usage is TRBJ1-5, with 8 bases lining up with TRBD1. The CDR3 runs to 14 residues. V lost 5 bases to trimming and J lost 7 bases; unmatched junction nucleotides: 7. Germline-derived CDR1 and CDR2 are SEHNR and FQNEAQ (reference sequence). In DNA, the CDR3 is TGTGCCAGCAGCAAGGCAGGGGGCGGACAGCCCCAGCATTTT. Amino acids: CASSKAGGGQPQHF. The whole variable domain, remainder taken from reference TRBV7-9 and TRBJ1-5, is DTGVSQNPRHKITKRGQNVTFRCDPISEHNRLYWYRQTLGQGPEFLTYFQNEAQLEKSRLLSDRFSAERPKGSFSTLEIQRTEQGDSAMYLCASSKAGGGQPQHFGDGTRLSIL.

The CDR3 nucleotides are TGTGCCAGCAGGATGGGTTCAGGGTACGGTGGCGGCTACACCTTC. Encoded protein: CASRMGSGYGGGYTF. The chain links TRBV2 to TRBJ1-2; possible D gene TRBD1, 5 bases. This CDR3 region has 15 residues. Germline values: CDR1 SNHLY, CDR2 FYNNEI. Trimming took 6 bases from V and 8 from J, leaving 22 bases between them.